The rows below give T cell receptor beta chains drawn from one sample of a study of T cells in Graves' hyperthyroidism and ophthalmopathy. MiXCR was run by TCRdb on the multiplex PCR reads, yielding one entry per CDR3 protein. In the table there are 330,000 or so distinct CDR3 sequences, approximately 18% of which are singletons. Sequencing input: blood. The receptors stem from a woman between 35 and 50 years old with Graves' ophthalmopathy. Each CDR3 is given with its conserved first and last residue. Fields, in order: clone size, V gene, D gene, J gene, CDR3 DNA, CDR3 protein. A D gene is named only where the DNA matches it firmly. Part of the rows lack a size; the others show once, few, many or a class for expanded clones.

NA,TRBV7-6,NA,TRBJ2-2,TGTGCCAGCAGCTTAGGTTCAGGGGCGCTGAACACCGGGGAGCTGTTTTTT,CASSLGSGALNTGELFF
NA,TRBV12-3/TRBV12-4,NA,TRBJ2-7,TGTGCCAGCAGTTCCAACTCGGGGACCTACGAGCAGTACTTC,CASSSNSGTYEQYF
NA,TRBV12-3/TRBV12-4,NA,TRBJ1-5,TGTGCCAGCAGTTTTGCCCGGGAGCAGCCCCAGCATTTT,CASSFAREQPQHF
many,TRBV15,NA,TRBJ1-2,TGTGCCACCAGCAGAGATGGTTGGCCAGGGAATGGCTACACCTTC,CATSRDGWPGNGYTF
many,TRBV27,TRBD2,TRBJ2-6,TGTGCCAGCAGTTTATCGGGGAGGGATTATGGGGCCAACGTCCTGACTTTC,CASSLSGRDYGANVLTF
many,TRBV6-5,NA,TRBJ2-7,TGTGCCAGCAGTTACCTACAGGGAGAGTACGAGCAGTACTTC,CASSYLQGEYEQYF
NA,TRBV28,NA,TRBJ2-7,TGTGCCAGCATAATTGGACTGTATTACGAGCAGTACTTC,CASIIGLYYEQYF
once,TRBV6-2/TRBV6-3,TRBD1,TRBJ2-5,TGTGCCAGCAGTCCACCTCGGACAGGCCCCCAAGAGACCCAGTACTTC,CASSPPRTGPQETQYF
many,TRBV7-2,TRBD1,TRBJ2-5,TGTGCCAGCAGCTTAGTAGGGAGTACAGGGGGCCTAGAGACCCAGTACTTC,CASSLVGSTGGLETQYF
many,TRBV6-4,NA,TRBJ1-1,TGTGCCAGCAGTTCTGACACCTCAAACACTGAAGCTTTCTTT,CASSSDTSNTEAFF
NA,TRBV5-1,TRBD1,TRBJ1-1,TGCGCCAGCAGCTTGGCCGGGACAGGGACGGCTGAAGCTTTCTTT,CASSLAGTGTAEAFF
few,TRBV28,TRBD1,TRBJ2-7,TGTGCCAGCAAAGACCGGACAGGGACCGAGCAGTACTTC,CASKDRTGTEQYF
many,TRBV11-2,TRBD2,TRBJ2-7,TGTGCCAGCAGCACAACAGGGACTAGCTACGAGCAGTACTTC,CASSTTGTSYEQYF
many,TRBV6-1,TRBD1,TRBJ1-1,TGTGCCAGCAGTCCGTTGATTGGACAGGGGAACACTGAAGCTTTCTTT,CASSPLIGQGNTEAFF
many,TRBV28,NA,TRBJ1-2,TGTGCCAGCAGTCCGAACAGGGATCGCTACACCTTC,CASSPNRDRYTF
NA,TRBV7-8,NA,TRBJ1-3,TGTGCCAGCAGCTTCAGGGCACTCTCTGGAAACACCATATCTTTT,CASSFRALSGNTISF
many,TRBV29-1,NA,TRBJ2-7,TGCAGCGTTGGGCAGGCGGTGGGAGAGCAGTACTTC,CSVGQAVGEQYF
many,TRBV3-1,NA,TRBJ2-5,TGTGCCAGCAGCCAAGGGGACGAGACCCAGTACTTC,CASSQGDETQYF
NA,TRBV7-2,TRBD2,TRBJ2-4,TGTGCCAGCAGCGAAGCCGGGACTAGCCTTTCCATTCAGTACTTC,CASSEAGTSLSIQYF
NA,TRBV5-1,TRBD1,TRBJ1-5,TGCGCCAGCAGCTTGGAGGTACAGGGGAATCAGCCCCAGCGTTTT,CASSLEVQGNQPQRF
many,TRBV12-3/TRBV12-4,TRBD2,TRBJ2-7,TGTGCCAGCAGCTCTCGTGCTAGCGGGGAATACGAGCAGTACTTC,CASSSRASGEYEQYF
NA,TRBV20-1,TRBD1,TRBJ2-2,TGCAGTGCTTCAGGGGGCGTTGCGAACACCGGGGAGCTGTTTTTT,CSASGGVANTGELFF
many,TRBV20-1,NA,TRBJ2-5,TGCAGTGCTTCCGAACAAGAGACCCAGTACTTC,CSASEQETQYF